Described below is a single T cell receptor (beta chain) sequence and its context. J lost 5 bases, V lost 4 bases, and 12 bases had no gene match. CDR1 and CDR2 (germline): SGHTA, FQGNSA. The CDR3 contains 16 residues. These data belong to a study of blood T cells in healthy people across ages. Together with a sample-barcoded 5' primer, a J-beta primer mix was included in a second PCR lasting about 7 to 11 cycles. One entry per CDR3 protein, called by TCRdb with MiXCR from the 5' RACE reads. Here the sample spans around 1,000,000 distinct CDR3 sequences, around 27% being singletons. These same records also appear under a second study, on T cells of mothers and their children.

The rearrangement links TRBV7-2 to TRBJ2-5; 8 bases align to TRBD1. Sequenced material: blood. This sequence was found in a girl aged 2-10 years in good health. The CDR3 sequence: CASSSGGGSAWETQYF. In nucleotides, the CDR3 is TGTGCCAGCAGCTCAGGGGGCGGGTCGGCGTGGGAGACCCAGTACTTC.